Described below is a single T cell receptor beta chain sequence and its context. Its recognized antigen is unknown. No base quality values were provided; no much bigger clone lies one nucleotide off. The data were obtained in a study of blood T cells in healthy people across ages (dated by TCRdb to about 2015). Context from the whole study: Template switching captured roughly one uniquely barcoded TCR beta cDNA molecule per two T cells in model experiments. Using deep sequencing normalized with unique cDNA molecular identifiers, the study measured how TCR beta repertoire diversity changes with age. The donors were divided into four age groups: young (average approximately 17 years), middle-aged (about 40), aged (around 59) and long-lived (nearly 85). To avoid experimental bias, donors of different ages were distributed randomly across sequencing lanes. The study analyzed two additional independent replicas of 1 million unique cDNA reads from the same blood draw for two donors, one aged 18 to 30 and one aged 80 or older. Points the paper makes about the study in general: Because the CMV infection status of the donors was unknown, age-related changes in expanded clonotypes may potentially have been confounded. As age increased, observed TCR beta diversity per million T cells dropped in a roughly linear way, and a significant reduction was already evident by age 40. The percentage of naive T cells measured by flow cytometry correlated strongly with observed TCR beta diversity. Because profiling used bulk unsorted PBMCs, naive and antigen-experienced compartments could not be compared conclusively. Compared with the aged group, more naive CD4+ T cells, fewer expanded clones and increased TCR diversity were shown by the long-lived group, suggesting age selection. Total diversity estimates from one million sequenced T cells were considered lower bounds and underestimates.

Receptor amplification or capture employed 5' RACE. Instrument on record: Illumina HiSeq 2500. The second PCR ran for roughly 7 to 11 cycles and used a J-beta primer mix along with a sample-barcoded 5' primer. A unique molecular identifier was introduced onto each TCR beta cDNA molecule by a template-switch 5' adaptor carrying 12 random nucleotides. Each sample yielded at least 3 million CDR3-containing paired-end reads. First-strand cDNA was synthesized from all RNA with the Mint cDNA synthesis kit, primed by a TRBC-specific oligonucleotide. After uracil-DNA glycosylase treatment, a first 18-cycle PCR used universal primers M1SS and BC2_uni_R on all cDNA. The paper's processing steps were these. For normalization, 1 million high-quality reads were randomly selected from each sample, with every read carrying a distinct molecular identifier. Instead of being binned into consensus sequences, reads with shared molecular identifiers were discarded. MiTCR, set to a Q25 quality threshold and the strictest error-elimination algorithm, was used for CDR3 identification, clonotype clustering and error correction. A nonparametric unseen species model with Euler transformation was used to estimate lower-bound total TCR beta diversity. TCRdb reprocessed the public reads (quality trimming at Q25 with fastp, clone calling with MiXCR) and kept in-frame beta chains. When rows share a CDR3 protein, they turn into one entry using the most common DNA and genes. These V and J calls derive from TCRdb rather than the authors' analysis. For this sample there are about 620,000 distinct CDR3 sequences; more than 45% appear just once. The top ten constitute approximately 12% of the sample.

The germline V gene (reference sequence) provides CDR1 LNHNV and CDR2 YYDKDF. V ends up 0 bases short and J 0 bases short, with an unmatched junction base count of 6. Inclusive of the bounding cysteine and phenylalanine, the CDR3 is 17 residues long. The kept DNA is CDR3 alone, 51 bases in frame from the first base. Donors were 40 or so systemically healthy Caucasian individuals from Russia aged roughly 6 to 100 years. Each donor gave around 9.9 milliliters of peripheral blood, collected into EDTA-treated Vacutainer tubes. PBMCs were isolated by Ficoll-Paque density-gradient centrifugation, with at least 6.5 million obtained per sample. Total RNA was extracted from PBMCs with Trizol reagent, with at least 5.5 micrograms obtained per sample. For every donor, an aliquot of PBMCs went through flow cytometry to measure the percentages of naive CD45RAhigh/CD27high T cells.

The clonotype comes from a woman aged 80 or older in good health. The sequence is built from TRBV15 and TRBJ2-3; 7 middle bases align to TRBD1. The source material was blood. The nucleotide sequence is given as TGTGCCACCAGCAGAGATATAGGGACAGAGAGCACAGATACGCAGTATTTT. This sequence encodes CATSRDIGTESTDTQYF.